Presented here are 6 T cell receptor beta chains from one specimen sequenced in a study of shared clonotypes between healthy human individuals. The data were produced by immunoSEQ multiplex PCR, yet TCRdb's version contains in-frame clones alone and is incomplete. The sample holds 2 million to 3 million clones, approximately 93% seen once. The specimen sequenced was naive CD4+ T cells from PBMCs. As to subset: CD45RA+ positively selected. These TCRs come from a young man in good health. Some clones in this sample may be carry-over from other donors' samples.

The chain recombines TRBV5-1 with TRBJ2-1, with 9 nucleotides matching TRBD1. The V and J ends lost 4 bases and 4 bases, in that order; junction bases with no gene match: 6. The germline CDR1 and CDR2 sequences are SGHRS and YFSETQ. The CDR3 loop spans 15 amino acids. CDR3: CASSAGQGTYNEQFF. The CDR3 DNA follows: TGCGCCAGCAGCGCCGGACAGGGGACTTACAATGAGCAGTTCTTC.

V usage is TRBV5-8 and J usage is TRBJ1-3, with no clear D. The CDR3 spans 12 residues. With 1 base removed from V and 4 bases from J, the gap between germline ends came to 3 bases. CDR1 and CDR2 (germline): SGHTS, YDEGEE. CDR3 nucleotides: TGTGCCAGCAGCTTGAGAGGAAACACCATATATTTT. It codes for CASSLRGNTIYF.

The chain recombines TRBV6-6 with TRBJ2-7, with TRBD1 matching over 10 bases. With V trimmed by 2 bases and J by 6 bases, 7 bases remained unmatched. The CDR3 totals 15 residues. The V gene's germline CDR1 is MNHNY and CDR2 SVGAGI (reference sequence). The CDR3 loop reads CASSYRGQGLLEQYF. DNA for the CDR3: TGTGCCAGCAGTTACCGGGGACAGGGGTTGCTCGAGCAGTACTTC.

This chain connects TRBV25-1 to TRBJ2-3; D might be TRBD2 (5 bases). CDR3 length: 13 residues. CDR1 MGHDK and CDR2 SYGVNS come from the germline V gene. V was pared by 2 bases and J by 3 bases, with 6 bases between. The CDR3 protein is CASSEGLTDTQYF. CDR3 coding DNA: TGTGCCAGCAGTGAAGGACTTACAGATACGCAGTATTTT.

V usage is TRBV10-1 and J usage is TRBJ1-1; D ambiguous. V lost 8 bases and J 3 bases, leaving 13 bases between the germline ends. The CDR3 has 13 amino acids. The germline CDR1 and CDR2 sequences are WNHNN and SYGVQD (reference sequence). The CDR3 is CASLPREDTEAFF. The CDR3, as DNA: TGCGCCAGCCTTCCAAGAGAGGACACTGAAGCTTTCTTT.

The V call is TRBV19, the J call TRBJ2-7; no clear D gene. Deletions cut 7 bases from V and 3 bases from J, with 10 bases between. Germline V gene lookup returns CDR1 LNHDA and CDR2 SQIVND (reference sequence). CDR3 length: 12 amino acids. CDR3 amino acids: CASTDAFYEQYF. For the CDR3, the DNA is TGTGCCAGTACGGACGCCTTCTACGAGCAGTACTTC.